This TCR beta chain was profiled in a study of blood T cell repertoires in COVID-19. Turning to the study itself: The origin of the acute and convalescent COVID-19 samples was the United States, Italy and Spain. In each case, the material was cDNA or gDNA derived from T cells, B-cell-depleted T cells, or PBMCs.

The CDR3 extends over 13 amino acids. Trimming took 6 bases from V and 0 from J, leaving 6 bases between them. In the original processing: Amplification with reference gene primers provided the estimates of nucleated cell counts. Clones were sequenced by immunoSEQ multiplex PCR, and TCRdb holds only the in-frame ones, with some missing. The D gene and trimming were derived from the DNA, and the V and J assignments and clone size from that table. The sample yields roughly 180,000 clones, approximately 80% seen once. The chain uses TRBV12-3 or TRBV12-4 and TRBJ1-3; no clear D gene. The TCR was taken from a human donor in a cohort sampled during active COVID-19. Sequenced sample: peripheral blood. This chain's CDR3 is CASSYNSGNTIYF. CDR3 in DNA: TGTGCCAGCAGCTATAACTCTGGAAACACCATATATTTT.